These T cell receptor beta chains were read from a single sample in a study of shared clonotypes between healthy human individuals. The repertoire was sequenced with immunoSEQ multiplex PCR; TCRdb's copy has only in-frame clones and lacks some. This table has 2 million or so clones, about 95% appearing once. The specimen was naive CD8+ T cells sorted from blood. The receptors here all came from a man between 18 and 35 years old in good health. CDR3s leave out the opening cysteine and the closing phenylalanine or tryptophan. Fields, in order: J gene, V gene, CDR3 protein.

j_gene: TRBJ2-7
v_gene: TRBV10-1
CDR3aa: ASEEGDRDVEQY

j_gene: TRBJ2-7
v_gene: TRBV2
CDR3aa: ASSVAPSGYEQY

j_gene: TRBJ1-2
v_gene: TRBV27
CDR3aa: ASSLGMPGGSYGYT

j_gene: TRBJ2-2
v_gene: TRBV7-9
CDR3aa: ASSSPLTGGTGELF

j_gene: TRBJ1-1
v_gene: TRBV28
CDR3aa: ASSSHLDKPNTEAF

j_gene: TRBJ1-1
v_gene: TRBV4-1
CDR3aa: ASSQDGGMAF

j_gene: TRBJ2-1
v_gene: TRBV4-1
CDR3aa: ASRDSALQAGRTNEQF

j_gene: TRBJ2-7
v_gene: TRBV27
CDR3aa: ASSWRGLGSYEQY

j_gene: TRBJ2-3
v_gene: TRBV27
CDR3aa: ASSAQRGAGTDTQY

j_gene: TRBJ2-3
v_gene: TRBV5-1
CDR3aa: ASSLRWSPDTQY

j_gene: TRBJ1-2
v_gene: TRBV25-1
CDR3aa: ASSQTEIYEAPIYGYT

j_gene: TRBJ2-7
v_gene: TRBV7-9
CDR3aa: ASSPLEGAYEQY

j_gene: TRBJ1-2
v_gene: TRBV25-1
CDR3aa: ASSDWQGAQKIDGYT

j_gene: TRBJ2-1
v_gene: TRBV25-1
CDR3aa: ASSDPLAGINEQF

j_gene: TRBJ2-3
v_gene: TRBV19
CDR3aa: ASSIDQGLGYTQY

j_gene: TRBJ1-1
v_gene: TRBV27
CDR3aa: ASSTYRGRDTEAF